The T cell receptor beta chain under discussion was sequenced for a study of monozygotic twins with inflammatory bowel disease. Isolation of total RNA was performed on whole blood, with no prior T cell sorting. Amplification used two nested PCRs: roughly 17 cycles, then 8 to 10 cycles, on TCRalpha/TCRbeta cDNA. TCRdb re-called the 5' RACE reads and gives one entry per CDR3 protein, without DNA. The sample holds about 130,000 distinct CDR3 sequences. Study observations and caveats: Versus healthy twins, IBD patients showed fewer clonotypes shared with others, especially with disease activity. Discordant twins showed the same repertoire similarity as concordant twins, possibly from limited power.

Germline lookup yields CDR1 SGHTA and CDR2 FQGTGA. There are 16 residues in the CDR3. With regard to this clonotype: Its specificity is not known.

V and J are TRBV7-3 and TRBJ2-1; the D call from TCRdb, TRBD2, cannot be confirmed without DNA. The sequence was obtained from a human donor with ulcerative colitis or Crohn's disease, or a healthy co-twin of an affected twin (not recorded which). The sequenced sample was blood. CDR3 protein: CASSLLGLAGERVQFF.